Below are 30 T cell receptor beta chains sequenced from a single sample in a study of shared clonotypes between healthy human individuals (dated by TCRdb to the early 2020s). The library was built by means of the immunoSEQ multiplex PCR assay. Here the immuneACCESS table is served through TCRdb, limited to in-frame sequences with V and J called. Missing clones are a known gap in these copies; in checked studies unresolved V genes cover under half, and the rest lacks a known reason. Recorded for this sample are 2 million to 2.5 million clones; just under 95% of them occurred a single time. The ten largest account for more than 0.35% of the sample. The sample was naive CD4+ T cells from PBMCs. The sample's cell subset or site, from its label and the paper: CD45RA+ positively selected. All receptors derive from a man aged 18 to 29 in good health. Some clones in this sample may be carry-over from other donors' samples.

The rearrangement uses TRBV19 and TRBJ2-3; D is possibly TRBD1 (5 bases). Germline V gene data show CDR1 as LNHDA and CDR2 as SQIVND (reference sequence). This CDR3 is 15 amino acids long. V lost 3 bases and J 2 bases, leaving 12 bases between the germline ends. CDR3 residues: CASSIARAPTDTQYF. The CDR3 DNA reads as TGTGCCAGTAGTATTGCCAGGGCCCCCACAGATACGCAGTATTTT.

The V gene is TRBV7-8, the J gene TRBJ1-2; D possibly corresponds to TRBD1 (6 bases). This CDR3 has 13 residues. The germline V gene encodes CDR1 SGHVS and CDR2 FQNEAQ. Trimming pared 2 bases from V and 7 bases from J, leaving 11 bases between. The CDR3 bases are TGTGCCAGCAGCTTACAGGGGAAGGGTGGCTACACCTTC. It is translated as CASSLQGKGGYTF.

V gene TRBV5-1 combines with J gene TRBJ2-3; TRBD2 matches at 10 bases. V lost 4 bases, J lost 8 bases, and 13 bases stayed unmatched. This CDR3 spans 16 amino acids. The V gene's germline CDR1 is SGHRS and CDR2 YFSETQ. The CDR3 is CASSPDITSGMGTQYF. In DNA, the CDR3 is TGCGCCAGCAGCCCAGACATTACTAGCGGGATGGGTACGCAGTATTTT. Looking up the rest from reference TRBV5-1 and TRBJ2-3 gives the full variable domain: KAGVTQTPRYLIKTRGQQVTLSCSPISGHRSVSWYQQTPGQGLQFLFEYFSETQRNKGNFPGRFSGRQFSNSRSEMNVSTLELGDSALYLCASSPDITSGMGTQYFGPGTRLTVL.

This chain joins TRBV28 and TRBJ1-1, with 8 positions matching TRBD1. Looked up from germline, CDR1 is MDHEN and CDR2 is SYDVKM. V shed 5 bases and J 2 bases; nucleotides not matched to a gene: 10. The CDR3 spans 16 residues. The CDR3 DNA sequence: TGTGCCAGCAGTCGAACTGGGACAGGAGCCAACACTGAAGCTTTCTTT. Its translation is CASSRTGTGANTEAFF.

The chain recombines TRBV4-1 with TRBJ2-1, with 7 bases fitting TRBD2. Germline V gene sequence: CDR1 MGHRA, CDR2 YSYEKL. The CDR3 sequence is 14 residues long. V shed 4 bases, J shed 10 bases, and the junction held 10 bases outside the gene matches. The CDR3 bases are TGCGCCAGCAGCCGGCTAGCGGTCGTGGCGGAGCAGTTCTTC. Protein sequence: CASSRLAVVAEQFF.

A single count supports this clone. The V and J genes are TRBV2 and TRBJ2-3; TRBD2 agrees at 12 bases. Looked up from germline, CDR1 is SNHLY and CDR2 is FYNNEI. The CDR3 spans 16 residues. V was clipped by 6 bases and J by 1 base; unmatched bases: 5. This CDR3 reads CASRPTSGSGTDTQYF. CDR3 bases: TGTGCCAGCAGACCGACTAGCGGGAGTGGCACAGATACGCAGTATTTT. The complete variable domain, with remaining parts taken from reference TRBV2 and TRBJ2-3, reads EPEVTQTPSHQVTQMGQEVILRCVPISNHLYFYWYRQILGQKVEFLVSFYNNEISEKSEIFDDQFSVERPDGSNFTLKIRSTKLEDSAMYFCASRPTSGSGTDTQYFGPGTRLTVL.

This clone was detected only a few times. The V gene is TRBV29-1, the J gene TRBJ1-2; tentative D call: TRBD1 (5 bases). The CDR3 is 13 amino acids. The V and J ends lost 7 bases and 0 bases respectively, with 12 bases between them. CDR1 is SQVTM, CDR2 ANQGSEA, per germline. CDR3 coding DNA: TGCAGCGCTGGGACGGAGGCTAACTATGGCTACACCTTC. Translating gives CSAGTEANYGYTF.

Concerning this clone itself: Being one base from a much bigger clone, this may be a read error. The same CDR3 also results from other DNA sequences found in this sample. The chain has TRBV5-1 and TRBJ2-3; D is unresolved. Germline V gene data show CDR1 as SGHRS and CDR2 as YFSETQ. Trimming pared 0 bases from V and 0 bases from J, leaving 5 bases between. CDR3 length: 14 residues. CDR3 region: CASSLGRSTDTQYF. In DNA form, the CDR3 reads TGCGCCAGCAGCTTGGGACGGAGCACAGATACGCAGTATTTT.

The chain has TRBV4-1 and TRBJ2-7; D is possibly TRBD2 (6 bases). This CDR3 comprises 16 residues. V was shortened by 1 base and J by 3 bases, with 16 bases between the two germline ends. CDR1 and CDR2 (germline): MGHRA, YSYEKL. This CDR3 is CASSQGWLALIYEQYF. The CDR3 coding sequence is TGCGCCAGCAGCCAAGGGTGGCTAGCGTTAATCTACGAGCAGTACTTC.

Turning to this clone: This specimen includes other DNA sequences encoding the same CDR3. This chain uses TRBV27 with TRBJ2-6, with D tentatively TRBD1 (5 bases). This CDR3 comprises 16 residues. Germline loops: CDR1 MNHEY, CDR2 SMNVEV (reference sequence). Trimming left V 2 bases short and J 1 base short, with 9 bases between. The CDR3 DNA reads TGTGCCAGCAGTTTAAACAGGCCTTCTGGGGCCAACGTCCTGACTTTC. Encoded protein: CASSLNRPSGANVLTF.

This clone appeared once. The sample has other DNA sequences that encode this CDR3 too. The chain employs TRBV28 and TRBJ2-6; unclear D gene. The germline V gene has CDR1 MDHEN and CDR2 SYDVKM. The CDR3 loop spans 15 amino acids. V was cut by 3 bases and J by 1 base, with 7 bases left in between. CDR3 region: CASSFAGSGANVLTF. The CDR3, as DNA: TGTGCCAGCAGTTTCGCAGGTTCTGGGGCCAACGTCCTGACTTTC.

The rearrangement uses TRBV5-1 and TRBJ2-2; the D gene is possibly TRBD1 (5 bases). Germline CDR1 reads SGHRS; CDR2 reads YFSETQ. Trimming took off 2 bases at V and 4 bases at J, with 9 bases between the two ends. CDR3 length: 14 residues. The DNA for the CDR3 is TGCGCCAGCAGCTTTTTAGGGGTCACCGGGGAGCTGTTTTTT. This translates into CASSFLGVTGELFF.

The chain uses TRBV7-9 and TRBJ2-3, with 12 bases identical to TRBD2. Looked up from germline, CDR1 is SEHNR and CDR2 is FQNEAQ (reference sequence). This CDR3 region has 15 residues. Trimming at V came to 4 bases and at J to 8 bases, leaving 7 bases not matched to a gene. CDR3 bases: TGTGCCAGCAGCTCATCGGGACTAGCGGGCTCTACGCAGTATTTT. Its protein product is CASSSSGLAGSTQYF.

The chain joins TRBV9 to TRBJ2-2, with TRBD1 matching over 8 bases. In germline, CDR1 is SGDLS, CDR2 YYNGEE. The ends lost 4 bases at V and 3 bases at J; junction bases unmatched: 5. This CDR3 has 15 residues. In nucleotides, the CDR3 is TGTGCCAGCAGCCGCAGGGGGCGCGACACCGGGGAGCTGTTTTTT. Protein product: CASSRRGRDTGELFF.

CDR3 residues: CASSLVPPGPYTEAFF. CDR3 coding DNA: TGTGCCAGCAGCTTAGTTCCTCCCGGGCCCTACACTGAAGCTTTCTTT. The rearrangement joins TRBV11-2 to TRBJ1-1, with D hard to call. CDR1 and CDR2 (germline): SGHAT, FQNNGV. The CDR3 loop spans 16 amino acids. Trimming stripped 1 base from V and 3 bases from J, with 15 bases between.

J is TRBJ2-7 and V is TRBV28; D gene ambiguous. Per germline, CDR1 MDHEN and CDR2 SYDVKM. V gave up 1 base and J gave up 2 bases, with 9 bases separating them. CDR3 size: 14 residues. The CDR3 sequence: CASSLYGEAYEQYF. The DNA for the CDR3 is TGTGCCAGCAGTTTATATGGGGAAGCCTACGAGCAGTACTTC.

The genes are TRBV6-1 and TRBJ1-2; 9 bases agree with TRBD1. V lost 4 bases and J lost 5; bases outside the gene matches: 11. The CDR3 spans 16 residues. The germline gives CDR1 MNHNS, CDR2 SASEGT. CDR3: CASSVDRGGVRYGYTF. CDR3 sequence (DNA): TGTGCCAGCAGTGTCGACAGGGGGGGGGTAAGATATGGCTACACCTTC.

This rearrangement joins TRBV29-1 to TRBJ2-1, with 7 bases matching TRBD2. CDR3 length: 14 amino acids. The V and J ends lost 4 bases and 2 bases, in that order; junction bases with no gene match: 5. CDR1 and CDR2 (germline): SQVTM, ANQGSEA. The CDR3 is CSVVGGTTYNEQFF. CDR3 bases: TGCAGCGTTGTGGGGGGGACCACCTACAATGAGCAGTTCTTC.

The chain recombines TRBV10-3 with TRBJ2-3, with 7 positions matching TRBD1. The CDR3 has 15 residues. J gave up 0 bases and V 11 bases, and 11 bases lay outside the gene matches. Germline lookup yields CDR1 ENHRY and CDR2 SYGVKD. In nucleotides, the CDR3 is TGTGCCGTCGACAAGGGGGCTCGCAGCACAGATACGCAGTATTTT. It encodes CAVDKGARSTDTQYF.

The rearrangement uses TRBV2 and TRBJ2-6; D ambiguous. The V and J ends lost 6 bases and 0 bases respectively, with 9 bases between them. From germline, CDR1 is SNHLY and CDR2 FYNNEI. The CDR3 is 15 residues long. DNA of the CDR3: TGTGCCAGCAGGGCGTGGACCTCTGGGGCCAACGTCCTGACTTTC. It translates to CASRAWTSGANVLTF.

A few counts support this clone. The rearrangement joins TRBV4-1 to TRBJ1-1, with D possibly TRBD1 on 5 matching bases. The germline gives CDR1 MGHRA, CDR2 YSYEKL. The ends were cut back, 7 bases at V and 0 bases at J, with 18 bases in the middle. This CDR3 has 16 amino acids. The CDR3 region is CASMVSGASVNTEAFF. CDR3 coding DNA: TGCGCCAGCATGGTAAGTGGGGCAAGTGTGAACACTGAAGCTTTCTTT.

This clone was found a few times. Other nucleotide sequences in the sample specify the same CDR3. The chain employs TRBV6-6 and TRBJ2-3; D call uncertain. Trimming stripped 6 bases from V and 3 bases from J, with 7 bases between. The CDR3 has 12 amino acids. CDR1 is MNHNY, CDR2 SVGAGI, per germline (reference sequence). The CDR3 here is CASSPSTDTQYF. As DNA, the CDR3 is TGTGCCAGCAGCCCGAGTACAGATACGCAGTATTTT.

The chain couples TRBV5-4 to TRBJ2-7, with 12 bases aligning to TRBD1. The CDR3 extends over 14 amino acids. CDR1 is SGHNT and CDR2 is YYREEE in the germline V gene (reference sequence). After removal of 4 bases from V and 5 bases from J, the junction contained 4 bases not matched to a gene. This chain's CDR3 is CASSPGTGGHEQYF. CDR3 in DNA: TGTGCCAGCAGCCCGGGGACAGGGGGCCACGAGCAGTACTTC.

The V gene is TRBV27, the J gene TRBJ2-7; no firm D call. V lost 1 base, J lost 7 bases, and 11 bases lay in between. This CDR3 spans 13 amino acids. Germline loops: CDR1 MNHEY, CDR2 SMNVEV (reference sequence). The DNA of the CDR3 is TGTGCCAGCAGTTTATTTCCCCAACTGGAGCAGTACTTC. As protein: CASSLFPQLEQYF.

The gene calls are TRBV5-1 and TRBJ2-1; 8 nucleotides match TRBD2. The CDR3 sequence is 15 residues long. CDR1 is SGHRS, CDR2 YFSETQ, per germline. The junction had 8 bases not matched to a gene; V was cut back by 3 bases and J by 6 bases. DNA of the CDR3: TGCGCCAGCAGCTCTACGGGACTAGAAGGCAATGAGCAGTTCTTC. It yields the protein CASSSTGLEGNEQFF.

This clone was recorded a few times. Other DNA sequences within the sample encode an identical CDR3. The genes are TRBV18 and TRBJ1-5, with D possibly being TRBD1 (6 bases). The CDR3 has 14 residues. The V and J ends lost 2 bases and 6 bases respectively, with 11 bases between them. CDR1 is KGHSH, CDR2 LQKENI, per germline. The CDR3 region has the DNA TGTGCCAGCTCACCAGGGGGGGGCGTTCAGCCCCAGCATTTT. It yields the protein CASSPGGGVQPQHF.

V is TRBV6-6 and J is TRBJ1-5, with D possibly TRBD1 on 6 matching bases. Trimming removed 2 bases from V and 5 bases from J, with 13 bases in between. This CDR3 comprises 15 residues. CDR1 and CDR2 from the germline V gene are MNHNY and SVGAGI (reference sequence). The CDR3 nucleotides read TGTGCCAGCAGTTACACGGGGGCCGATGATCAGCCCCAGCATTTT. This codes for CASSYTGADDQPQHF.

The chain has TRBV5-4 and TRBJ1-3; TRBD1 aligns across 8 bases. This CDR3 is 14 amino acids long. V shed 2 bases, J shed 8 bases, and the junction held 6 bases outside the gene matches. CDR1 and CDR2 (germline): SGHNT, YYREEE (reference sequence). The CDR3 sequence is CASSFGQGRDTIYF. The CDR3 nucleotides read TGTGCCAGCAGCTTTGGACAGGGTCGGGACACCATATATTTT.

The chain links TRBV11-1 to TRBJ2-1, with 7 nucleotides matching TRBD2. Losses at the gene ends were 5 bases for V and 4 bases for J; bases not matched to a gene: 11. This CDR3 spans 16 amino acids. Germline V gene sequence: CDR1 SGHAT, CDR2 FQDESV (reference sequence). CDR3 bases: TGTGCCAGCAGCCCACGGGCTAGCGGAAGATACAATGAGCAGTTCTTC. This encodes CASSPRASGRYNEQFF.

This chain links TRBV12-5 with TRBJ1-2; D is unclear. The germline V gene has CDR1 LGHNT and CDR2 FRNRAP. The V end was cut by 3 bases, the J end by 6 bases, with 11 bases between. The CDR3 contains 13 residues. CDR3 DNA sequence: TGTGCTAGTGGTTTTTACGGATCAAATGGCTACACCTTC. This sequence encodes CASGFYGSNGYTF.